This T cell receptor beta chain stems from a study of identical twins. Template switching supplied a universal primer site; unique molecular identifiers were carried on the cDNA. Via MiXCR, TCRdb re-called the 5' RACE reads, giving one row per CDR3 protein. The sample holds 450,000 to 600,000 distinct CDR3 sequences, approximately 20% seen once. About this clonotype: The antigen remains unidentified.

Study-wide points: Model-predicted out-of-frame TCR alpha sharing fell below observed values in monozygotic twins.

The same sample was also used in a study of yellow fever vaccine responses in identical twins.

What was sequenced was CD4+ T cells sorted from blood. The receptor was derived from a woman under 30 in good health.

DNA for the CDR3: TGCAGCGTTTCGGGGTACACTGAAGCTTTCTTT. This encodes CSVSGYTEAFF. The J gene is TRBJ1-1, the V gene TRBV29-1; D ambiguous. V was trimmed by 5 bases and J by 3 bases, leaving 7 bases between them. The CDR3 is 11 amino acids. Per germline, CDR1 SQVTM and CDR2 ANQGSEA.